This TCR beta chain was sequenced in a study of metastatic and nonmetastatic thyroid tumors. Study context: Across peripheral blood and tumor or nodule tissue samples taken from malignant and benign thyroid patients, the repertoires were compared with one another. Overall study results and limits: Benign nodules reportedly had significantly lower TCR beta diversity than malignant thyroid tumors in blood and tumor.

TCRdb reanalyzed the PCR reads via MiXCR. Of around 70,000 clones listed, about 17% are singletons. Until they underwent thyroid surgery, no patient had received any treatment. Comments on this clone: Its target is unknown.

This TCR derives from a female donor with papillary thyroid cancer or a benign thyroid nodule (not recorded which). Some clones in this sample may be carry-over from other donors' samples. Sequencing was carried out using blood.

The DNA for the CDR3 is TGTGCCAGCAGTCCGACTCTAGCGACCGAGCAGTTCTTC. Translated: CASSPTLATEQFF. The V call is TRBV27, the J call TRBJ2-1; TRBD2 is a possible D gene (6 bases). The length of the CDR3 is 13 residues. The germline V gene encodes CDR1 MNHEY and CDR2 SMNVEV (reference sequence). The V and J ends lost 5 bases and 10 bases respectively, with 15 bases between them.